What follows is one TCR beta chain and its context. As originally analysed: Nucleated cell counts were estimated from reference gene primer amplification. Method: immunoSEQ multiplex PCR; TCRdb's copy keeps in-frame clones and lacks some. V, J and clone size reflect that table, while D and trimming were determined from the DNA. This table has roughly 73,000 clones, 90% appearing once. The data stem from a study of blood T cell repertoires in COVID-19. Study summary: Researchers got acute and convalescent COVID-19 samples from the United States, Italy and Spain. The analysed material was cDNA or gDNA that came from T cells, B-cell-depleted T cells, or PBMCs.

This CDR3 comprises 17 residues. In germline, CDR1 is MDHEN, CDR2 SYDVKM. Trimming took 3 bases from V and 0 from J; bases not matched to a gene: 7. V gene TRBV28 combines with J gene TRBJ1-5; TRBD1 agrees at 8 bases. The receptor was derived from a man aged 50 to 59 with acute or convalescent COVID-19. The sequencing input was peripheral blood. Here the CDR3 reads CASSFRGQGTSNQPQHF. The CDR3 nucleotides are TGTGCCAGCAGTTTTCGTGGACAGGGAACTAGCAATCAGCCCCAGCATTTT.